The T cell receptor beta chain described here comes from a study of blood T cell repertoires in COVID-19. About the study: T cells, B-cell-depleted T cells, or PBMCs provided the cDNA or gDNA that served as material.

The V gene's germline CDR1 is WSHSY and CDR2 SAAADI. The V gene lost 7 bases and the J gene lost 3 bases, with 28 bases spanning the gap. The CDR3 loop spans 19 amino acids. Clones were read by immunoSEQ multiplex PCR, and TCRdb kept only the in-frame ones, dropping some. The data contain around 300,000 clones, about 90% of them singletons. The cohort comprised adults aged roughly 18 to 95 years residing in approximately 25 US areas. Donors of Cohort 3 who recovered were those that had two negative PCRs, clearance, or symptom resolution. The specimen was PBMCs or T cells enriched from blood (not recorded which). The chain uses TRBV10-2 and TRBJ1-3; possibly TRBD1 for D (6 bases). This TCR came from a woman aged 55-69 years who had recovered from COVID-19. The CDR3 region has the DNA TGCGCCAGCATCGGGCGAGGGGGGGCAGACCCTACTCGTGGAAACACCATATATTTT. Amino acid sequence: CASIGRGGADPTRGNTIYF.